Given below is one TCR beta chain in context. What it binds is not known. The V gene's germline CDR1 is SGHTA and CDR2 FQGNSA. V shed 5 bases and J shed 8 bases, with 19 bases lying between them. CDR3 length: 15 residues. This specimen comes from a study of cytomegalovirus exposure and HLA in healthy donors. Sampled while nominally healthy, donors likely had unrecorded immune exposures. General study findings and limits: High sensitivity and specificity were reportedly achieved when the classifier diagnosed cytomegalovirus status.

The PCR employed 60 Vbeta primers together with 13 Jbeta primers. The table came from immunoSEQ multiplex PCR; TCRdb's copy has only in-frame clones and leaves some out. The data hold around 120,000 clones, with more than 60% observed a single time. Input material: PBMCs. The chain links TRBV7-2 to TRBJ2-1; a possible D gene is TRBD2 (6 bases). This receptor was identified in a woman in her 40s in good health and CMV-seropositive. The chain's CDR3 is CASSHRAAGYDEQFF. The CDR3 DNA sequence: TGTGCCAGCAGCCACCGGGCTGCGGGATACGATGAGCAGTTCTTC.